The source of this TCR beta chain is a study of blood T cell repertoires in COVID-19. Turning to the study itself: Researchers got acute and convalescent COVID-19 samples from the United States, Italy and Spain. Sample material is recorded as cDNA or gDNA derived from T cells, B-cell-depleted T cells, or PBMCs.

This CDR3 spans 17 amino acids. Per the germline V gene, CDR1 is LNHDA and CDR2 is SQIVND (reference sequence). V lost 3 bases to trimming and J lost 7 bases; unmatched junction nucleotides: 14. TCRdb's table, derived via immunoSEQ multiplex PCR, lists solely in-frame clones and lacks some. The table shows approximately 410,000 clones, with 70% to 90% occurring only once. The material sequenced was peripheral blood. This rearrangement joins TRBV19 to TRBJ2-2, with TRBD2 matching 7 bases. The clonotype originates from a woman aged 25 to 39 with active or convalescent COVID-19. The CDR3 is CASSILPPAGFSGELFF. The DNA of the CDR3 is TGTGCCAGTAGTATTCTCCCCCCAGCGGGATTCAGCGGGGAGCTGTTTTTT.